The sequence of this T cell receptor beta chain was determined in a study of blood T cell repertoires in COVID-19. Germline V gives CDR1 SGHRS, CDR2 YFSETQ. The CDR3 is 14 amino acids. V dropped 4 bases and J dropped 0; count of bases not matched to a gene: 4. Sequencing used immunoSEQ multiplex PCR; TCRdb keeps in-frame clones, though not all of them. Of a few hundred thousand clones in the sample, around 87% were seen once. The TCR sequence derives from a man aged 30 to 39 who had recovered from COVID-19. This chain uses TRBV5-1 with TRBJ2-7; TRBD2 matches 7 bases. The sequencing input was PBMCs or T cells enriched from blood (not recorded which). The CDR3 loop is CASSPAGTSYEQYF. The CDR3 bases are TGCGCCAGCAGCCCAGCGGGGACCTCCTACGAGCAGTACTTC.